What follows describes a single TCR beta chain. The data derive from a study of cytomegalovirus exposure and HLA in healthy donors. PCR employed 60 Vbeta and 13 Jbeta primers. Original analysis: In a later analysis, the count reached 80 million or so unique TCR beta chains, with 10 million to 11 million shared. Assay: immunoSEQ multiplex PCR; the TCRdb copy retains only in-frame clones and omits some. V and J calls and clone size come straight from that table; D and trimming were deduced from the DNA. The data contain about 100,000 clones, roughly 75% of them singletons. CDR3 length: 13 amino acids. Germline CDR1 reads SEHNR; CDR2 reads FQNEAQ (reference sequence). V was clipped by 5 bases and J by 3 bases, with 10 bases between them.

The specimen sequenced was PBMCs. The TCR sequence derives from a woman aged 55-69 years in good health and CMV-seronegative. The rearrangement joins TRBV7-9 to TRBJ1-1; possible D gene TRBD1, 6 bases. Here the CDR3 reads CASSLSGDTEAFF. The CDR3 bases are TGTGCCAGCAGCCTATCAGGGGACACTGAAGCTTTCTTT.